This T cell receptor beta chain was observed in a study of molecular identifiers for immune sequencing clone quantification. In regard to this clonotype: The junction and the germline gene differ at one end; a read error may be behind it.

The naive CD8 libraries originated from between about 18,000 and 1,000,000 sorted cells and drew on 10%, 30% or 50% RNA. CD8+CD4-CCR7+CD45RA+ sorting gave the naive CD8 T cells. TCRdb ran MiXCR on the PCR reads and lists one entry per CDR3 protein. The sample comprises a few hundred thousand distinct CDR3 sequences, roughly 24% of which are singletons, and about 0.7% rests with the top ten. CDR1 and CDR2 (germline): SEHNR, FQNEAQ (reference sequence). This CDR3 has 15 residues. Sequenced sample: naive CD8+ T cells from blood, with Jurkat cell RNA spiked in. Described subset: FACS-sorted CD8+CD4-CCR7+CD45RA+ naive T cells. This chain uses TRBV7-9 with TRBJ2-7; TRBD1 might be the D (6 bases). The receptor was derived from a human donor in good health. Some libraries in this study had Jurkat cell RNA spiked in. The CDR3 spells CACSSGQSSSYEQYF. The CDR3 DNA reads TGTGCCTGCAGCTCCGGACAGTCGAGCTCCTACGAGCAGTACTTC.